A selection of T cell receptor beta chains follows, all from one sample in a study of T cell repertoires in cytomegalovirus infection. TCRdb processed the reads anew with MiXCR; each CDR3 protein has one entry. The data contain over 450,000 distinct CDR3 sequences, about 11% of them singletons. The sample comprised PBMCs. The receptors shown here come from a human donor in good health (CMV status not recorded). Some clones in this sample may be carry-over from other donors' samples. CDR3s include the opening cysteine and the closing phenylalanine or tryptophan. A D gene is named only where the DNA matches it firmly. Size is stated for part of the rows, as once, few or many counts, or as a class when the clone is expanded.

v_call,d_call,j_call,clone_size,cdr3_aa,cdr3_nt
TRBV5-1,-,TRBJ1-1,many,CASSFSSGVAFF,TGCGCCAGCAGCTTTAGTAGTGGAGTGGCTTTCTTT
TRBV6-1,-,TRBJ1-3,many,CASRLNFGNTIYF,TGTGCCAGTCGTCTGAACTTTGGAAACACCATATATTTT
TRBV12-3/TRBV12-4,-,TRBJ2-5,-,CASRVRGHQETQYF,TGTGCCAGCAGAGTGCGGGGGCACCAAGAGACCCAGTACTTC
TRBV11-2,-,TRBJ2-2,many,CASSPLRGTGELFF,TGTGCCAGCAGCCCCCTCCGGGGCACCGGGGAGCTGTTTTTT
TRBV12-3/TRBV12-4,-,TRBJ2-3,many,CASSLGTSSDTQYF,TGTGCCAGCAGCCTCGGGACTTCCTCAGATACGCAGTATTTT
TRBV29-1,TRBD2,TRBJ2-7,-,CSVGWASGSYEQYF,TGCAGCGTCGGATGGGCTAGCGGGAGTTACGAGCAGTACTTC
TRBV20-1,-,TRBJ2-5,-,CSARLLGKGQETQYF,TGCAGTGCTAGGTTGCTGGGAAAGGGCCAAGAGACCCAGTACTTC
TRBV7-8,-,TRBJ2-1,many,CASSFPMTETYNEQFF,TGTGCCAGCAGCTTCCCTATGACAGAAACCTACAATGAGCAGTTCTTC
TRBV20-1,TRBD2,TRBJ2-1,few,CSARAPSGRIVNEQFF,TGCAGTGCTAGAGCCCCTAGCGGGAGGATAGTCAATGAGCAGTTCTTC
TRBV18,-,TRBJ2-7,many,CASSTAGLAYEQYF,TGTGCCAGCTCAACGGCGGGGTTGGCCTACGAGCAGTACTTC
TRBV19,-,TRBJ1-2,few,CATTGGRNYGYTF,TGTGCCACCACCGGGGGACGGAACTATGGCTACACCTTC
TRBV20-1,TRBD1,TRBJ2-5,-,CSARTGVRETQYF,TGCAGTGCGAGGACAGGGGTTAGGGAGACCCAGTACTTC
TRBV6-6,-,TRBJ2-7,many,CASSYSRQSVFYEQYF,TGTGCCAGCAGTTACTCGAGACAGTCCGTCTTCTACGAGCAGTACTTC
TRBV25-1,-,TRBJ1-1,many,CASSERGRMNTEAFF,TGTGCCAGCAGTGAAAGGGGCCGGATGAACACTGAAGCTTTCTTT
TRBV20-1,-,TRBJ2-3,few,CSARWEPTNTDTQYF,TGCAGTGCTAGATGGGAACCGACGAACACAGATACGCAGTATTTT
TRBV2,TRBD1,TRBJ2-1,few,CASSSDRISLNEQFF,TGTGCCAGCAGTTCGGACAGGATCTCCCTCAATGAGCAGTTCTTC
TRBV7-8,-,TRBJ2-7,many,CASSLQADYEQYF,TGTGCCAGCAGCTTACAGGCAGACTACGAGCAGTACTTC
TRBV12-3/TRBV12-4,-,TRBJ1-5,many,CASTQGRDNQPQHF,TGTGCCAGCACTCAAGGGCGGGACAATCAGCCCCAGCATTTT
TRBV28,-,TRBJ2-2,few,CASTPPSRGFTGELFF,TGTGCCAGCACCCCGCCGTCGAGGGGATTCACCGGGGAGCTGTTTTTT
TRBV25-1,-,TRBJ2-3,-,CASSTIGSGVPDTQYF,TGTGCCAGCAGTACAATAGGTAGCGGAGTCCCGGATACGCAGTATTTT
TRBV19,-,TRBJ1-5,many,CASSERLTEANQPQHF,TGTGCCAGTAGTGAGCGCCTGACAGAAGCGAATCAGCCCCAGCATTTT
TRBV4-1,TRBD2,TRBJ2-1,many,CASSQATSREQFF,TGCGCCAGCAGCCAAGCGACTAGCCGGGAGCAGTTCTTC
TRBV6-1,-,TRBJ2-5,many,CASSEGQRGETQYF,TGTGCCAGCAGTGAAGGACAAAGGGGAGAGACCCAGTACTTC
TRBV20-1,-,TRBJ2-7,many,CSASGQGYEQYF,TGCAGTGCTTCGGGACAAGGCTACGAGCAGTACTTC